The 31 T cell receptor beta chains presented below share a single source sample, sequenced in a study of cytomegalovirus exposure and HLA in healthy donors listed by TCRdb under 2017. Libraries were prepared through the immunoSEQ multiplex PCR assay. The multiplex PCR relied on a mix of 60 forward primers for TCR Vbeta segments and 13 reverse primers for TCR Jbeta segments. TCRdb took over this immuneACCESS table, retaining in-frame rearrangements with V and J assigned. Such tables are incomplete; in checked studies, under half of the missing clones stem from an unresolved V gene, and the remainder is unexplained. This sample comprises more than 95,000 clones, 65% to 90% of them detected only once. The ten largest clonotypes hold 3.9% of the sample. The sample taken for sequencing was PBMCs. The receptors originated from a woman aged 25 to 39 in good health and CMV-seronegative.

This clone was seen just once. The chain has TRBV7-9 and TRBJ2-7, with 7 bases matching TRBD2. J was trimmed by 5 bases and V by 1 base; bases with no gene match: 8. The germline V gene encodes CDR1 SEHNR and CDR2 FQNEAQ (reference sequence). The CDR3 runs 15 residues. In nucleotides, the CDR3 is TGTGCCAGCAGCTTAGGGGTGGGAGGGATCGACGAGCAGTACTTC. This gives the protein CASSLGVGGIDEQYF.

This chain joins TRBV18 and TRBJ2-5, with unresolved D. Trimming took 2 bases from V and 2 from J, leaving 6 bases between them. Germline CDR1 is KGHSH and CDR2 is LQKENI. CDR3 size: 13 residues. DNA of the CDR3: TGTGCCAGCTCACCAAACGAGCAAGAGACCCAGTACTTC. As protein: CASSPNEQETQYF.

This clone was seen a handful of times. In nucleotides, the CDR3 is TGTGCCAGCAGCGCCGGGACTCTAGGCATGAATACGCAGTATTTT. This sequence encodes CASSAGTLGMNTQYF. The chain recombines TRBV9 with TRBJ2-3; weak D call: TRBD2 (6 bases). This CDR3 region has 15 residues. V gave up 3 bases and J gave up 7 bases, with 18 bases separating them. The germline V gene has CDR1 SGDLS and CDR2 YYNGEE.

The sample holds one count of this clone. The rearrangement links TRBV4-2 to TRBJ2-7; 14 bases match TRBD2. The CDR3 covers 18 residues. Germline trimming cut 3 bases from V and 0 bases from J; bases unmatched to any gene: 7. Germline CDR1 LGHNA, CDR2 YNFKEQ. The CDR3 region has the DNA TGTGCCAGCAGCCATGGGGGACTAGCGGGAGACTCCTCCTACGAGCAGTACTTC. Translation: CASSHGGLAGDSSYEQYF.

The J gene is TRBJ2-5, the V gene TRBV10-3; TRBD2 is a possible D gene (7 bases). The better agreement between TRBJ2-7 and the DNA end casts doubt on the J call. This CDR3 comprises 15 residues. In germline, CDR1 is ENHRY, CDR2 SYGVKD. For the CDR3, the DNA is TGTGCCATCAGTGAGGGGGGGGCACACGCCTACGAGCAGTACTTC. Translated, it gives CAISEGGAHAYEQYF.

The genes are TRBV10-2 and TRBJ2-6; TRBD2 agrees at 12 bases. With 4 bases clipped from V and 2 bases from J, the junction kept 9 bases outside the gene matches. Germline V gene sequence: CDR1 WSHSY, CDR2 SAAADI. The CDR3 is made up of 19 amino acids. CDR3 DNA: TGCGCCAGCAGTGGGCCTAGCGGGAGGGCCGGGGCTGGGGCCAACGTCCTGACTTTC. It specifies CASSGPSGRAGAGANVLTF.

The CDR3 protein is CASRSQGSGNTIYF. CDR3 DNA sequence: TGTGCCAGCCGCTCCCAGGGATCTGGAAACACCATATATTTT. The chain combines TRBV28 with TRBJ1-3, with TRBD1 as a possible D gene (5 bases). With 8 bases removed from V and 1 base from J, the gap between germline ends came to 12 bases. CDR3 length equals 14 residues. The germline gives CDR1 MDHEN, CDR2 SYDVKM.

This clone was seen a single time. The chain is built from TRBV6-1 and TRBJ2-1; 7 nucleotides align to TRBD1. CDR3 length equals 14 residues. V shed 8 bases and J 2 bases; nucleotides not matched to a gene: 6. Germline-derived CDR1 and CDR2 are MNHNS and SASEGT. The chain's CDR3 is CASQTGNTYNEQFF. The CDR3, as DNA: TGTGCCAGCCAGACAGGGAATACCTACAATGAGCAGTTCTTC.

The CDR3 reads CASSPRPQTGVGNQPQHF. The CDR3 region has the DNA TGTGCCAGTAGTCCGCGCCCGCAAACGGGGGTAGGCAATCAGCCCCAGCATTTT. The genes are TRBV19 and TRBJ1-5; D is perhaps TRBD1 (5 bases). This CDR3 has 18 residues. V was trimmed by 5 bases and J by 2 bases, leaving 22 bases between them. The germline gives CDR1 LNHDA, CDR2 SQIVND (reference sequence).

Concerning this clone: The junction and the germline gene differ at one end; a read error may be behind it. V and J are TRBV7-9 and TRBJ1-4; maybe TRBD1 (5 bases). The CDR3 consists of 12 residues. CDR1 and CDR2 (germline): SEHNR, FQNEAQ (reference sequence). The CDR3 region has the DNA TGTTCCAGCAGCTTAGTTGGGGGGGAACTGTTTTTT. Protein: CSSSLVGGELFF.

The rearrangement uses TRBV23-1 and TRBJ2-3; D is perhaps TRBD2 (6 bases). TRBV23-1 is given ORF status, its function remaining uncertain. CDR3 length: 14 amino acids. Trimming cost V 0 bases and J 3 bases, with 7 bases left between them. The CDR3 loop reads CASSQSAGTDTQYF. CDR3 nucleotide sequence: TGCGCCAGCAGTCAATCGGCGGGGACAGATACGCAGTATTTT.

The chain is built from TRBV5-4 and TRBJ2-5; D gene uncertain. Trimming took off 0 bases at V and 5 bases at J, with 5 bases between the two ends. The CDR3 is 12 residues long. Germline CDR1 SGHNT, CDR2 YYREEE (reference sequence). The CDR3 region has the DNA TGTGCCAGCAGCTTGGGGCTTGAGACCCAGTACTTC. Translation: CASSLGLETQYF.

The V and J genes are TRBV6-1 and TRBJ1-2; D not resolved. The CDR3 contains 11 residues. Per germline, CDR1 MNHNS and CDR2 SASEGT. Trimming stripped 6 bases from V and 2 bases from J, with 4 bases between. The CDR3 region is CASSRNYGYTF. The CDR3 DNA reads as TGTGCCAGCAGCCGGAACTATGGCTACACCTTC.

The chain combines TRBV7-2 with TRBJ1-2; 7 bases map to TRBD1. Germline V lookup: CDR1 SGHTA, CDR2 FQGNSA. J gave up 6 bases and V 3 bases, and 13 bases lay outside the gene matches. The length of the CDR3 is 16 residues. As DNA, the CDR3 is TGTGCCAGCAGCTTTAATACTCTGACAGGGACCGATGGCTACACCTTC. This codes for CASSFNTLTGTDGYTF. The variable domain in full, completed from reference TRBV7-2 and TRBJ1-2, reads GAGVSQSPSNKVTEKGKDVELRCDPISGHTALYWYRQSLGQGLEFLIYFQGNSAPDKSGLPSDRFSAERTGGSVSTLTIQRTQQEDSAVYLCASSFNTLTGTDGYTFGSGTRLTVV.

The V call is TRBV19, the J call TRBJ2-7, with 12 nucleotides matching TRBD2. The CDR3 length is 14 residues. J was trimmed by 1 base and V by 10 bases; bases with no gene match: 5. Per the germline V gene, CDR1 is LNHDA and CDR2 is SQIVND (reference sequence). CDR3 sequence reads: CATQTSGSSYEQYF. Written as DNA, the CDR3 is TGTGCCACACAGACTAGCGGGAGTTCCTACGAGCAGTACTTC.

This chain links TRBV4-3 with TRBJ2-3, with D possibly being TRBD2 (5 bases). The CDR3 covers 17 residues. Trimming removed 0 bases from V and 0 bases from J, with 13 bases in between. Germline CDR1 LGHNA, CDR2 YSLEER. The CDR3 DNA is TGCGCCAGCAGCCAAGATCTTACGGGAATTAGCACAGATACGCAGTATTTT. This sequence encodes CASSQDLTGISTDTQYF.

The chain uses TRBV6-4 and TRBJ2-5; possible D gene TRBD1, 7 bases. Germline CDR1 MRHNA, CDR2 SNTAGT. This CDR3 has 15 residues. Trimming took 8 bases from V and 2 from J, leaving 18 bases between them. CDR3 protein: CASRVTAGGQETQYF. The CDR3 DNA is TGTGCCAGCCGCGTGACGGCAGGGGGGCAAGAGACCCAGTACTTC.

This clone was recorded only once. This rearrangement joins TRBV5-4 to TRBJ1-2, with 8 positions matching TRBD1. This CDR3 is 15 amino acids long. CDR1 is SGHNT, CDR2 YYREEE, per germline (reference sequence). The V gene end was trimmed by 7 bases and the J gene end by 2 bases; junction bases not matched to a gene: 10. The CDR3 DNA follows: TGTGCCAGCGGGATTCAAGGACAGGGAAACTATGGCTACACCTTC. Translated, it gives CASGIQGQGNYGYTF. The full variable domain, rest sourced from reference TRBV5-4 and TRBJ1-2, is ETGVTQSPTHLIKTRGQQVTLRCSSQSGHNTVSWYQQALGQGPQFIFQYYREEENGRGNFPPRFSGLQFPNYSSELNVNALELDDSALYLCASGIQGQGNYGYTFGSGTRLTVV.

The CDR3 loop reads CASSFRTGVSYEQYF. The CDR3 DNA reads TGTGCCAGCAGCTTTAGGACAGGGGTCTCCTACGAGCAGTACTTC. The chain recombines TRBV7-2 with TRBJ2-7; 9 bases fit TRBD1. V dropped 3 bases and J dropped 0; count of bases not matched to a gene: 3. Germline assignment: CDR1 SGHTA and CDR2 FQGNSA. The CDR3 has 15 residues.

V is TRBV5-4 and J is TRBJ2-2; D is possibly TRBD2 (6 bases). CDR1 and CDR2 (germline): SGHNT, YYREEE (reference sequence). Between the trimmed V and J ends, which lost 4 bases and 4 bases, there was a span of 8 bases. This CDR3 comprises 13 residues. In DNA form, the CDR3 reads TGTGCCAGCAGCGGGGGGATCACCGGGGAGCTGTTTTTT. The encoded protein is CASSGGITGELFF.

Here the CDR3 DNA reads TGTGCCAGCAGTGACTCGGACAACAATGAGCAGTTCTTC. This translates into CASSDSDNNEQFF. The V and J genes are TRBV6-4 and TRBJ2-1; D is possibly TRBD1 (5 bases). V lost 0 bases, J lost 5 bases, and 5 bases lay in between. This CDR3 region has 13 residues. The V gene's germline CDR1 is MRHNA and CDR2 SNTAGT.

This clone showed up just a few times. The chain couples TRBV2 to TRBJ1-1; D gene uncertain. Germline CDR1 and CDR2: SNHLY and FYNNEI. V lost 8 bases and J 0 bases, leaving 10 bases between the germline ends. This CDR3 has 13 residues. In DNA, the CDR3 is TGTGCCAGCTCCCGCGGCTTGAACACTGAAGCTTTCTTT. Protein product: CASSRGLNTEAFF.

The CDR3 spells CASSPRGIYEQYF. The CDR3 DNA reads as TGTGCCAGCAGCCCCCGCGGAATCTACGAGCAGTACTTC. The J gene is TRBJ2-7, the V gene TRBV7-2; D is unresolved. In germline, CDR1 is SGHTA, CDR2 FQGNSA. CDR3 length: 13 amino acids. Trimming took 5 bases from V and 3 from J, leaving 11 bases between them.

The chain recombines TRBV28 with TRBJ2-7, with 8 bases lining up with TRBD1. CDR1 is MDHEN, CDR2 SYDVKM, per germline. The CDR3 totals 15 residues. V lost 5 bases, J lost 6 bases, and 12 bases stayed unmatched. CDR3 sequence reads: CASSPRTGKGIEQYF. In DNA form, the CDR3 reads TGTGCCAGCAGTCCCCGGACAGGGAAAGGAATCGAGCAGTACTTC.

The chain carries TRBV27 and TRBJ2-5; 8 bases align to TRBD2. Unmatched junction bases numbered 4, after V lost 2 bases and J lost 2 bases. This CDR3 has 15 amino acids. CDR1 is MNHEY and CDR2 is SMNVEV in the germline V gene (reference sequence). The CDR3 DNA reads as TGTGCCAGCAGTTTAAGCCCGGGAGGGCAAGAGACCCAGTACTTC. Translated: CASSLSPGGQETQYF.

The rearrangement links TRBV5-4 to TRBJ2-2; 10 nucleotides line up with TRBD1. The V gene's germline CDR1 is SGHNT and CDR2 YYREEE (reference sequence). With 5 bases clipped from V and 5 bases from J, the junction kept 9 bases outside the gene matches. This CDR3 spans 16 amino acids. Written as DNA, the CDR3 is TGTGCCAGCAGTTCACGAAGGACAGGGGGAACCGGGGAGCTGTTTTTT. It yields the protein CASSSRRTGGTGELFF.

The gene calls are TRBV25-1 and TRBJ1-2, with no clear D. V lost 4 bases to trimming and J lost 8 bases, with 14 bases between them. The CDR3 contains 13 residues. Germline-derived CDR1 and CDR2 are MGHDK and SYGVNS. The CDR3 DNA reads TGTGCCAGCAGTGCAGGACCCGGGGTAGGCTACACCTTC. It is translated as CASSAGPGVGYTF.

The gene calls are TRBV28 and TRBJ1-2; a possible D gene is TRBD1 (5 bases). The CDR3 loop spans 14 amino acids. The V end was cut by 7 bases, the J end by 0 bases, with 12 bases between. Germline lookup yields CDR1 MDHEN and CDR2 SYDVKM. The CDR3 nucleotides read TGTGCCAGCACTAACCAAGGGGCTAACTATGGCTACACCTTC. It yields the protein CASTNQGANYGYTF.

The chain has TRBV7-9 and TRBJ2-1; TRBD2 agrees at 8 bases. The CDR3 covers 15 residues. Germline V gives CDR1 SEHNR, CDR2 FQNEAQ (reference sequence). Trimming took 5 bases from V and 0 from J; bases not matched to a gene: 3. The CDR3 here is CASSRSGSSYNEQFF. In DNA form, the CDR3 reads TGTGCCAGCAGCCGGAGCGGGAGCTCCTACAATGAGCAGTTCTTC.

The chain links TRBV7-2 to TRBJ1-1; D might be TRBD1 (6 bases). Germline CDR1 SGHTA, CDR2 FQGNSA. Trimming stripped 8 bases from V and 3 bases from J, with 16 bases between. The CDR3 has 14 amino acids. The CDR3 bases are TGTGCCAGCGGCGGTACAGGGACACACACTGAAGCTTTCTTT. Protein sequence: CASGGTGTHTEAFF.

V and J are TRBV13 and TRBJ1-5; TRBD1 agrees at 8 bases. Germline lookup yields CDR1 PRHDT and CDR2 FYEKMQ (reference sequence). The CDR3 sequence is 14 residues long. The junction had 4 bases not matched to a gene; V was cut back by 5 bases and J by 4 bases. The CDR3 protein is CASSRTGGNQPQHF. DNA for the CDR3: TGTGCCAGCAGCCGTACAGGGGGAAATCAGCCCCAGCATTTT. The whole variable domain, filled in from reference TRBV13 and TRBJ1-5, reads AAGVIQSPRHLIKEKRETATLKCYPIPRHDTVYWYQQGPGQDPQFLISFYEKMQSDKGSIPDRFSAQQFSDYHSELNMSSLELGDSALYFCASSRTGGNQPQHFGDGTRLSIL.